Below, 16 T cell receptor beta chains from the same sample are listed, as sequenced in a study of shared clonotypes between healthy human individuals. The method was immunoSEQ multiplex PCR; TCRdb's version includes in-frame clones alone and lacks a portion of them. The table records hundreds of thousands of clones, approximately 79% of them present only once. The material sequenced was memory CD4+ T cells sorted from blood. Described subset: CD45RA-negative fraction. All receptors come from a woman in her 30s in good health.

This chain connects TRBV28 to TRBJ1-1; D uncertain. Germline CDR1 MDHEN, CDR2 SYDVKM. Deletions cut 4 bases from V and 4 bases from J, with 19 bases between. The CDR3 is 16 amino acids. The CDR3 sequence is CASSSNFLYKGTEAFF. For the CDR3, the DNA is TGTGCCAGCAGTTCTAACTTCTTATACAAAGGCACTGAAGCTTTCTTT.

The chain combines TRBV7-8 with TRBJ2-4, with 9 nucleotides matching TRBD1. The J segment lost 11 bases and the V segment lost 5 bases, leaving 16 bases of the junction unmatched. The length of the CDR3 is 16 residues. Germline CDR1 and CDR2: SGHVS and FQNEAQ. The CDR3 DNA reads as TGTGCCAGCAGCCGAGAGTCGGGACAGGGTTTAATTTTTCAGTACTTC. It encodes CASSRESGQGLIFQYF.

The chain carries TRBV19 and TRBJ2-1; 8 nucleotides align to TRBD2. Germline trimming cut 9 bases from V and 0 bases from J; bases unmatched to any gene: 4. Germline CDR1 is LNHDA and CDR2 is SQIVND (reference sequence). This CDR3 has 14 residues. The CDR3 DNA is TGTGCCAGCGGCGGGAGGAGCTCCTACAATGAGCAGTTCTTC. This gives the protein CASGGRSSYNEQFF.

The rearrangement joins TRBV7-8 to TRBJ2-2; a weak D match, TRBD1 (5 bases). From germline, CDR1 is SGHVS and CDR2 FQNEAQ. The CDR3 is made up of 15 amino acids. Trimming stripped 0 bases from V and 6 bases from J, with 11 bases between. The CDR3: CASSLAPGYSGELFF. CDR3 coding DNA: TGTGCCAGCAGCTTAGCGCCAGGGTACTCCGGGGAGCTGTTTTTT.

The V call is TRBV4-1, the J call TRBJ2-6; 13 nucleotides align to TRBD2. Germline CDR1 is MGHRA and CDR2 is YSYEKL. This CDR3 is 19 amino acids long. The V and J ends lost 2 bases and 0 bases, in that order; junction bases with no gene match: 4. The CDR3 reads CASSQIGTSGASGANVLTF. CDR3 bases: TGCGCCAGCAGCCAAATCGGGACTAGCGGGGCCTCTGGGGCCAACGTCCTGACTTTC.

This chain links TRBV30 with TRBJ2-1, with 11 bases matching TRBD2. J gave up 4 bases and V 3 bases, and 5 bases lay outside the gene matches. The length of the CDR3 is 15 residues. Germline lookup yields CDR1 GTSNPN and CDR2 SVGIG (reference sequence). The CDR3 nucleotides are TGTGCCTGGAGAGTTACTAGCGGGAGATACAATGAGCAGTTCTTC. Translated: CAWRVTSGRYNEQFF.

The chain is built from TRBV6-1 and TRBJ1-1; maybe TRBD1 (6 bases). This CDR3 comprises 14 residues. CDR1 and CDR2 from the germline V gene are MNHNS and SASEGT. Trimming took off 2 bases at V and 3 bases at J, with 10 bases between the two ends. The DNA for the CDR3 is TGTGCCAGCAGTGAACGCGGACAGTACACTGAAGCTTTCTTT. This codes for CASSERGQYTEAFF.

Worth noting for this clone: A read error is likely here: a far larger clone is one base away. The CDR3 region has the DNA TGTGCCAGCAGCTTAGGGACTAGCTCGTTCGAGCAGTACTTC. The encoded protein is CASSLGTSSFEQYF. The chain couples TRBV7-8 to TRBJ2-7; 8 nucleotides agree with TRBD2. V shed 1 base, J shed 6 bases, and the junction held 5 bases outside the gene matches. Germline values: CDR1 SGHVS, CDR2 FQNEAQ. The CDR3 length is 14 residues.

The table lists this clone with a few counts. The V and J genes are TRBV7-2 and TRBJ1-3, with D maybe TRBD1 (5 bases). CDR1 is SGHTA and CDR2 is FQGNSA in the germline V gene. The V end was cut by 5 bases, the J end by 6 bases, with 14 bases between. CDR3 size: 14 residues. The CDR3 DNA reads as TGTGCCAGCAGCGGGGACTTGAGGGAAAACACCATATATTTT. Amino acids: CASSGDLRENTIYF.

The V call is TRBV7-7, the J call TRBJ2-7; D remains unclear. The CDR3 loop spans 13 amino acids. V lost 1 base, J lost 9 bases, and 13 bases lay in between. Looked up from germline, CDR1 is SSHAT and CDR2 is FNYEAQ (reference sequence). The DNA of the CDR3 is TGTGCCAGCAGCTTAGTGGTTTGGAGTCGGCAGTACTTC. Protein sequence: CASSLVVWSRQYF.

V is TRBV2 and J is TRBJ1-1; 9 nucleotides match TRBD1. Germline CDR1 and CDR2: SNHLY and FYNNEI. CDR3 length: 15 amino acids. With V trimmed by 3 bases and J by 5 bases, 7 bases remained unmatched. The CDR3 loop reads CASSEEGQGQTEAFF. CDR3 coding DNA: TGTGCCAGCAGTGAGGAAGGACAGGGGCAAACTGAAGCTTTCTTT.

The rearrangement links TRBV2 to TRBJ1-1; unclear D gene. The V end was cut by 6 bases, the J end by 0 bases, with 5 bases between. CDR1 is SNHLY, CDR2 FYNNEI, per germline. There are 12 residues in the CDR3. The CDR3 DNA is TGTGCCAGCAGCGAGATGAACACTGAAGCTTTCTTT. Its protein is CASSEMNTEAFF.

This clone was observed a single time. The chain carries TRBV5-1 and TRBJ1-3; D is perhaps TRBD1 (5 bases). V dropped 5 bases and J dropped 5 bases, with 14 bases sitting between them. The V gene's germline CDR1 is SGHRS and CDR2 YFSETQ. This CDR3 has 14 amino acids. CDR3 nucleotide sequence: TGCGCCAGCAGGTCGGGGGGAGAGAGAAACACCATATATTTT. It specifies CASRSGGERNTIYF. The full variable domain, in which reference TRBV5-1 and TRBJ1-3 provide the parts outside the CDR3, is KAGVTQTPRYLIKTRGQQVTLSCSPISGHRSVSWYQQTPGQGLQFLFEYFSETQRNKGNFPGRFSGRQFSNSRSEMNVSTLELGDSALYLCASRSGGERNTIYFGEGSWLTVV.

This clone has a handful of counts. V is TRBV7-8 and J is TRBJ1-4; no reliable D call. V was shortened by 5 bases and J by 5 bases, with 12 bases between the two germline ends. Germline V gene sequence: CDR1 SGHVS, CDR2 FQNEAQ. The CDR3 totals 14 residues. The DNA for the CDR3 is TGTGCCAGCAGCCGCGGACTGTCGAATGAAAAACTGTTTTTT. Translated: CASSRGLSNEKLFF.

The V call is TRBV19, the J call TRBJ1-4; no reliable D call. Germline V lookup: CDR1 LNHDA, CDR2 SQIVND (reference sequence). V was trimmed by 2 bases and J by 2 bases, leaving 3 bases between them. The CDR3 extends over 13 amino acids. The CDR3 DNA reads TGTGCCAGTAGTATACGGACTAATGAAAAACTGTTTTTT. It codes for CASSIRTNEKLFF. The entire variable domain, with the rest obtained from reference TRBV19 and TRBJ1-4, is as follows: DGGITQSPKYLFRKEGQNVTLSCEQNLNHDAMYWYRQDPGQGLRLIYYSQIVNDFQKGDIAEGYSVSREKKESFPLTVTSAQKNPTAFYLCASSIRTNEKLFFGSGTQLSVL.

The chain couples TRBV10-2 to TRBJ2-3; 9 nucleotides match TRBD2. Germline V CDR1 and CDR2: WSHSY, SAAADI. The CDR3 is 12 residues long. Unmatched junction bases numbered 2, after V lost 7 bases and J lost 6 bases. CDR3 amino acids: CASMGTSDTQYF. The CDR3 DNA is TGCGCCAGCATGGGGACTAGCGATACGCAGTATTTT.